This T cell receptor beta chain came from a study of shared clonotypes between healthy human individuals. This clone was observed a single time. The method was immunoSEQ multiplex PCR; TCRdb's version includes in-frame clones alone and lacks a portion of them. The table lists some 2.1 million clones, 90% to 95% of them singletons. This sequence originates from a man between 18 and 35 years old in good health. The sample was naive CD4+ T cells sorted from blood. Specified subset: CD45RA+ positively selected.

This CDR3 reads CAISDDRTSSYNSPLHF. The DNA for the CDR3 is TGTGCCATCAGCGATGACAGGACGAGCTCCTATAATTCACCCCTCCACTTT. The genes are TRBV10-3 and TRBJ1-6; possibly TRBD1 for D (6 bases). The germline CDR1 and CDR2 sequences are ENHRY and SYGVKD. The germline V and J ends were trimmed by 6 bases and 0 bases, with 15 bases remaining between them. This CDR3 is 17 amino acids long.